The 9 T cell receptor beta chains below come from one sample, sequenced in a study of shared clonotypes between healthy human individuals. Naive CD8 cells, CD45RO-negative and positively selected for CCR7, excluded terminally differentiated effector memory CD45RA+ cells. Sequencing was performed with immunoSEQ multiplex PCR; in TCRdb, only in-frame clones are kept and a portion is missing. There are under 1 million clones in the sample; 96% occur only once, and about 0.22% lies in the top ten. The sample comprised naive CD8+ T cells sorted from blood. The receptors were sampled from a man aged 25 to 45 in good health.

The chain recombines TRBV29-1 with TRBJ2-7; maybe TRBD1 (5 bases). The ends were cut back, 1 base at V and 0 bases at J, with 16 bases in the middle. Germline-derived CDR1 and CDR2 are SQVTM and ANQGSEA. The CDR3 extends over 16 amino acids. Here the CDR3 reads CSVEGVDSLSSYEQYF. The DNA of the CDR3 is TGCAGCGTTGAAGGGGTAGACAGCTTGAGCTCCTACGAGCAGTACTTC.

The chain links TRBV2 to TRBJ2-1; perhaps TRBD1 as D (5 bases). The CDR3 has 12 residues. CDR1 SNHLY and CDR2 FYNNEI come from the germline V gene. V shed 8 bases and J shed 5 bases, with 10 bases lying between them. DNA of the CDR3: TGTGCCAGCCAGGGTAATCACAATGAGCAGTTCTTC. It codes for CASQGNHNEQFF.

With respect to this clone: Other DNA sequences in this sample translate to the same CDR3. The J gene is TRBJ2-7, the V gene TRBV7-9, with D perhaps matching TRBD1 (5 bases). Trimming shortened V by 0 bases and J by 2 bases, and 5 bases separated the two germline ends. This CDR3 comprises 13 residues. CDR1 SEHNR and CDR2 FQNEAQ come from the germline V gene (reference sequence). CDR3 residues: CASSLATAYEQYF. CDR3 sequence (DNA): TGTGCCAGCAGCTTAGCGACAGCCTACGAGCAGTACTTC.

The chain combines TRBV4-1 with TRBJ1-5; 8 nucleotides line up with TRBD1. In germline, CDR1 is MGHRA, CDR2 YSYEKL. Unmatched junction bases numbered 5, after V lost 3 bases and J lost 7 bases. CDR3 length: 14 amino acids. The CDR3: CASSQWTGPQPQHF. Written as DNA, the CDR3 is TGCGCCAGCAGCCAGTGGACAGGGCCCCAGCCCCAGCATTTT.

The V call is TRBV28, the J call TRBJ2-1, with D hard to call. V shed 3 bases and J shed 5 bases, with 8 bases lying between them. Germline CDR1 and CDR2: MDHEN and SYDVKM. This CDR3 is 13 amino acids long. In DNA, the CDR3 is TGTGCCAGCAGTTTTGCCCGCAACAATGAGCAGTTCTTC. Amino acids: CASSFARNNEQFF.

The chain carries TRBV9 and TRBJ2-5, with D uncertain. Germline CDR1 SGDLS, CDR2 YYNGEE. The CDR3 runs 14 residues. V was cut by 4 bases and J by 2 bases, with 12 bases left in between. The chain's CDR3 is CASSLGQLQETQYF. DNA for the CDR3: TGTGCCAGCAGCTTAGGGCAGCTTCAAGAGACCCAGTACTTC.

The V gene is TRBV18, the J gene TRBJ1-1; possibly TRBD1 for D (6 bases). V lost 0 bases to trimming and J lost 11 bases, with 22 bases between them. The CDR3 has 16 residues. Germline CDR1 KGHSH, CDR2 LQKENI. The CDR3 protein is CASSPPKGVSLPGAFF. In DNA form, the CDR3 reads TGTGCCAGCTCACCACCGAAGGGGGTCAGTCTCCCCGGGGCTTTCTTT. The full variable domain, its missing parts supplied by reference TRBV18 and TRBJ1-1, is NAGVMQNPRHLVRRRGQEARLRCSPMKGHSHVYWYRQLPEEGLKFMVYLQKENIIDESGMPKERFSAEFPKEGPSILRIQQVVRGDSAAYFCASSPPKGVSLPGAFFGQGTRLTVV.

The V gene is TRBV5-4, the J gene TRBJ2-7; D unclear. CDR3 size: 13 residues. Trimming shortened V by 4 bases and J by 4 bases, and 12 bases separated the two germline ends. From germline, CDR1 is SGHNT and CDR2 YYREEE (reference sequence). CDR3 sequence reads: CASSAAVDYEQYF. Here the CDR3 DNA reads TGTGCCAGCAGCGCAGCCGTGGATTACGAGCAGTACTTC.

The gene calls are TRBV10-1 and TRBJ2-1; 7 bases match TRBD2. The ends lost 3 bases at V and 6 bases at J; junction bases unmatched: 5. The CDR3 has 14 amino acids. Germline-derived CDR1 and CDR2 are WNHNN and SYGVQD (reference sequence). CDR3 loop: CASSDGGRGNEQFF. The CDR3 nucleotides are TGCGCCAGCAGTGATGGCGGGAGAGGCAATGAGCAGTTCTTC.